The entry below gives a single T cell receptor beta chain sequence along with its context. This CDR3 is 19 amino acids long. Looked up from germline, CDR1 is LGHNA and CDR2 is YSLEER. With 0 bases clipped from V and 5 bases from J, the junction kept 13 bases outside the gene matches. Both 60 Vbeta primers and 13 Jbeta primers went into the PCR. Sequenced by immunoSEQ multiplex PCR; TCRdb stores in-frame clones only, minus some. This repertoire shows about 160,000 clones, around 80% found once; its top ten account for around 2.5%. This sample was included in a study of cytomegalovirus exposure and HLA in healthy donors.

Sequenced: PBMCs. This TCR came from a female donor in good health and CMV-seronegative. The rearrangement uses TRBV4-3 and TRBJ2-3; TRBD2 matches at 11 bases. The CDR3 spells CASSQELAGARGRGDTQYF. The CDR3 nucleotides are TGCGCCAGCAGCCAAGAACTAGCGGGGGCGCGAGGTCGGGGAGATACGCAGTATTTT.